This T cell receptor (beta chain) was documented in a study of blood T cell repertoires in COVID-19. Across the study: Sites across the United States, Italy and Spain contributed samples from acute and convalescent COVID-19. T cells, B-cell-depleted T cells, or PBMCs provided the cDNA or gDNA that served as material.

How the authors handled the data: Amplifying reference gene primers gave estimates of nucleated cell counts. The table came from immunoSEQ multiplex PCR; TCRdb's copy has only in-frame clones and leaves some out. From that table come the V and J calls and clone size; the DNA was used to work out D and trimming. The sample includes 200,000 to 300,000 clones, around 80% of them seen just once. The CDR3 extends over 15 amino acids. In germline, CDR1 is ENHRY, CDR2 SYGVKD. V was cut by 0 bases and J by 0 bases, with 5 bases left in between. The chain recombines TRBV10-3 with TRBJ1-4; D is unclear. The clonotype comes from a man aged 40-49 years with acute or convalescent COVID-19. The specimen was peripheral blood. DNA for the CDR3: TGTGCCATCAGTGAGTCTGGAGCAACTAATGAAAAACTGTTTTTT. Its translation: CAISESGATNEKLFF.